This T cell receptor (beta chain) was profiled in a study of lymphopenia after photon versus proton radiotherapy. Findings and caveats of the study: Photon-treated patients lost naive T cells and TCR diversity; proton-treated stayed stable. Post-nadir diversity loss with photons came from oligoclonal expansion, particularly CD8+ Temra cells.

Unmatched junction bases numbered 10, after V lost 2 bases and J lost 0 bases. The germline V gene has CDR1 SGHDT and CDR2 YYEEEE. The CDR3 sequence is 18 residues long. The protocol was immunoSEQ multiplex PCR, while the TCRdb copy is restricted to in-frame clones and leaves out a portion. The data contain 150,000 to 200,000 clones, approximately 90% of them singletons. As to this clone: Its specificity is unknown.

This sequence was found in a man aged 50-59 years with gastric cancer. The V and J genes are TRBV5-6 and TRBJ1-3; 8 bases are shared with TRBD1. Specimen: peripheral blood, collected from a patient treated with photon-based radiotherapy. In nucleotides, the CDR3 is TGTGCCAGCAGCTTCGGACAGGGTCGGTGGCTCTCTGGAAACACCATATATTTT. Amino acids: CASSFGQGRWLSGNTIYF. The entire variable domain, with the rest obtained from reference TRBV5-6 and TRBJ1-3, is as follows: DAGVTQSPTHLIKTRGQQVTLRCSPKSGHDTVSWYQQALGQGPQFIFQYYEEEERQRGNFPDRFSGHQFPNYSSELNVNALLLGDSALYLCASSFGQGRWLSGNTIYFGEGSWLTVV.